What follows describes a single T cell receptor (beta chain). This may come from a read error, since a much larger clone is one base off. Germline loops: CDR1 MNHEY, CDR2 SMNVEV (reference sequence). The germline V and J ends were trimmed by 6 bases and 3 bases, with 18 bases remaining between them. The CDR3 loop spans 16 amino acids. This sample was included in a study of shared clonotypes between healthy human individuals. The method was immunoSEQ multiplex PCR; TCRdb's version includes in-frame clones alone and lacks a portion of them. This table holds 470,000 or so clones, 65% to 85% found once. Sample: PBMCs. The V gene is TRBV27, the J gene TRBJ2-1; D possibly corresponds to TRBD1 (6 bases). This clonotype was obtained from a woman in her forties in good health. Some clones in this sample may be carry-over from other donors' samples. The CDR3 DNA sequence: TGTGCCAGCAGGATCCTGGGGGCCGGCTACTACAATGAGCAGTTCTTC. This translates into CASRILGAGYYNEQFF.